This TCR beta chain stems from a study of cytomegalovirus exposure and HLA in healthy donors. Study-level background: Clustering assigned around 77% of the approximately 400 genotyped donors to the Caucasian-associated ancestry cluster. Study-wide results and caveats: Excluded: some indistinguishable V segments such as TRBV6-2 and TRBV6-3. Roughly uniform depth of sequencing across donors was assumed in presence/absence analyses. TCR beta V segments were, for the most part, productive about 87% or about 30% of the time in an earlier analysis.

Germline V CDR1 and CDR2: WNHNN, SYGVQD (reference sequence). The CDR3 loop spans 16 amino acids. V shed 0 bases and J 3 bases; nucleotides not matched to a gene: 8. PCR amplification relied on 60 Vbeta primers (plus 13 Jbeta primers). TCRdb's table, derived via immunoSEQ multiplex PCR, lists solely in-frame clones and lacks some. The sample lists 100,000 or so clones, more than 80% occurring once. With regard to this clone: No antigen is known for it.

This TCR came from a man younger than 35 in good health and CMV-seronegative. The J gene is TRBJ2-7, the V gene TRBV10-1; 7 bases are a match to TRBD1. The sample taken for sequencing was PBMCs. CDR3 coding DNA: TGCGCCAGCAGTGAGTCAAGGTGGCAGGGGGTCTACGAGCAGTACTTC. Its protein product is CASSESRWQGVYEQYF.